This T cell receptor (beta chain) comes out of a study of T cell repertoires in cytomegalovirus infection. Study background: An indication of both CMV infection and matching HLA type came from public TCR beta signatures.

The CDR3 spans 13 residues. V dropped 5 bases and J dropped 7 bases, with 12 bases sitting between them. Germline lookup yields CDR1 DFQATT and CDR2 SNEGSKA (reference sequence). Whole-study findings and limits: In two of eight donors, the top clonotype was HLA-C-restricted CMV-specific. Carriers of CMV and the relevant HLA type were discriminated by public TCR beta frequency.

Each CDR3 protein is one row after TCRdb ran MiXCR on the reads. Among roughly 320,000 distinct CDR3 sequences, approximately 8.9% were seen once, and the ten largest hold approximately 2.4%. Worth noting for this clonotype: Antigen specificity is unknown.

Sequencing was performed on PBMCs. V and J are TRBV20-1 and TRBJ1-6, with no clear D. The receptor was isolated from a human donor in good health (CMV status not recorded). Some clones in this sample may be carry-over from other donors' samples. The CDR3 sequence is CSARMGPNSPLHF. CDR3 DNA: TGCAGTGCTCGGATGGGCCCCAATTCACCCCTCCACTTT.